The 7 T cell receptor beta chains in this list originate from one sample, sequenced in a study of T cell repertoires in cytomegalovirus infection. TCRdb re-derived calls from the reads in MiXCR, one entry per CDR3 protein. The profile covers about 280,000 distinct CDR3 sequences, with approximately 22% appearing a single time and roughly 19% taken by the ten largest. Antigens for these TCRs are unknown. The specimen comprised cultured PBMCs, sampled from culture after CMV antigen stimulation. The receptor set was obtained from a human donor in good health (CMV status not recorded). Some clones in this sample may be carry-over from other donors' samples.

In this sample, this clonotype turned up a few times. CDR3 sequence (DNA): TGTGCCAGCAGCGACAGGGCCGACGGGGAGCTGTTTTTT. Protein product: CASSDRADGELFF. The chain links TRBV12-3 or TRBV12-4 to TRBJ2-2; the match to TRBD1 covers 7 bases. There are 13 residues in the CDR3. The V and J ends lost 6 bases and 7 bases, in that order; junction bases with no gene match: 5.

This clonotype was found a few times. CDR3 amino acids: CASISPMGEKLFF. For the CDR3, the DNA is TGTGCCAGCATCTCTCCGATGGGTGAAAAACTGTTTTTT. V is TRBV7-9 and J is TRBJ1-4; D remains unclear. There are 13 residues in the CDR3. The germline V gene encodes CDR1 SEHNR and CDR2 FQNEAQ (reference sequence). V shed 7 bases and J shed 7 bases, with 13 bases lying between them.

This clonotype turned up a few times. The chain links TRBV2 to TRBJ2-1; 8 positions match TRBD2. Germline CDR1 reads SNHLY; CDR2 reads FYNNEI. The CDR3 extends over 12 amino acids. V was pared by 9 bases and J by 3 bases, with 1 base of the junction left unmatched. CDR3 DNA sequence: TGTGCCAGGAGCGGGAGCTACAATGAGCAGTTCTTC. Protein product: CARSGSYNEQFF.

This chain connects TRBV20-1 to TRBJ2-7; D is undetermined. V lost 5 bases and J 1 base, leaving 9 bases between the germline ends. Germline-derived CDR1 and CDR2 are DFQATT and SNEGSKA (reference sequence). This CDR3 is built from 12 residues. As DNA, the CDR3 is TGCAGTGCTCTAACTGGGTCCTACGAGCAGTACTTC. This sequence encodes CSALTGSYEQYF.

The table lists this clonotype with many counts. The CDR3 reads CASSPDRDTEAFF. The CDR3 DNA reads TGTGCCAGCAGCCCGGACAGGGACACTGAAGCTTTCTTT. The rearrangement joins TRBV7-2 to TRBJ1-1; 8 bases match TRBD1. J was trimmed by 3 bases and V by 5 bases; bases with no gene match: 2. The germline gives CDR1 SGHTA, CDR2 FQGNSA. The CDR3 is 13 amino acids.

The V call is TRBV5-6, the J call TRBJ2-7, with D tentatively TRBD1 (7 bases). Germline V CDR1 and CDR2: SGHDT, YYEEEE. This CDR3 contains 16 residues. Trimming pared 4 bases from V and 3 bases from J, leaving 20 bases between. The CDR3: CASSPEGQLGSYEQYF. The CDR3 bases are TGTGCCAGCAGCCCGGAGGGACAGTTGGGCAGCTACGAGCAGTACTTC.

This chain connects TRBV4-1 to TRBJ1-1; D gene uncertain. The V end lost 1 base, the J end lost 9 bases, and 12 bases lay between the germline ends. CDR1 is MGHRA, CDR2 YSYEKL, per germline. The CDR3 sequence is 13 residues long. DNA for the CDR3: TGCGCCAGCAGCCAAGGGACGGAACTAAAAGCTTTCTTT. Translating gives CASSQGTELKAFF.